This T cell receptor beta chain was obtained from a study of T cell repertoires in cytomegalovirus infection. In the study overall: CMV epitopes used comprised recently identified HLA-C-restricted ones and well-studied HLA-B-restricted ones.

Concerning this clonotype itself: The target antigen is unknown.

Trimming pared 3 bases from V and 5 bases from J, leaving 13 bases between. Germline CDR1 reads SGHTA; CDR2 reads FQGNSA. The CDR3 is 14 amino acids. TCRdb processed the reads anew with MiXCR; each CDR3 protein has one entry. The sample has hundreds of thousands of distinct CDR3 sequences; about 33% are singletons. The material was cultured PBMCs, obtained from culture after CMV antigen stimulation. This receptor was obtained from a human donor in good health (CMV status not recorded). Some clones in this sample may be carry-over from other donors' samples. The chain couples TRBV7-2 to TRBJ2-5, with a possible D match to TRBD1 (5 bases). The CDR3 nucleotides read TGTGCCAGCAGCTTTAATAGGGGAAGGGAGACCCAGTACTTC. Amino acid sequence: CASSFNRGRETQYF.